These T cell receptor beta chains were read from a single sample in a study of neurological immune-mediated disorders. TCRdb reanalysed the 5' RACE reads using MiXCR and keeps one entry per CDR3 protein. The data contain about 38,000 distinct CDR3 sequences, approximately 10% of them singletons. The sequenced material came from CD4+ T cells from blood. These TCRs come from a woman aged 25 to 39 with HTLV-1-associated myelopathy (HAM/TSP). Both conserved end residues are part of each CDR3. D genes are given only for firm matches. Size is stated for part of the rows, as once, few or many counts, or as a class when the clone is expanded.

clone size | J gene | CDR3 length | V gene | D gene | CDR3 protein | CDR3 DNA
many | TRBJ2-7 | 13 | TRBV6-5 | - | CASSYDRFYEQYF | TGTGCCAGCAGTTATGATCGATTCTACGAGCAGTACTTC
many | TRBJ2-3 | 16 | TRBV20-1 | TRBD2 | CSARGLAGISTDTQYF | TGCAGTGCTAGGGGACTAGCGGGGATTAGCACAGATACGCAGTATTTT
many | TRBJ2-7 | 17 | TRBV4-2 | - | CASSQVIGAQSSYEQYF | TGTGCCAGCAGCCAAGTTATCGGTGCTCAAAGCTCCTACGAGCAGTACTTC
many | TRBJ2-7 | 14 | TRBV20-1 | - | CSARTAPGAGEQYF | TGCAGTGCTAGGACCGCCCCAGGGGCTGGCGAGCAGTACTTC
many | TRBJ1-1 | 13 | TRBV5-1 | TRBD1 | CASTRDSNTEAFF | TGCGCCAGCACCCGGGACAGTAACACTGAAGCTTTCTTT
many | TRBJ2-2 | 21 | TRBV2 | - | CASSESIPGHKLGLNTGELFF | TGTGCCAGCAGTGAATCCATCCCGGGACACAAACTGGGGTTGAACACCGGGGAGCTGTTTTTT
many | TRBJ1-5 | 14 | TRBV19 | - | CASTVGGSNQPQHF | TGTGCCAGTACCGTGGGGGGGAGCAATCAGCCCCAGCATTTT
many | TRBJ2-3 | 13 | TRBV20-1 | - | CSASGEWTDTQYF | TGCAGTGCATCAGGGGAGTGGACAGATACGCAGTATTTT
many | TRBJ2-1 | 11 | TRBV12-3/TRBV12-4 | - | CASSNRYEQFF | TGTGCCAGCAGTAACCGATATGAGCAGTTCTTC
many | TRBJ1-1 | 11 | TRBV3-1 | - | CASLDLAEAFF | TGTGCCAGCTTGGACCTAGCAGAAGCTTTCTTT
many | TRBJ1-2 | 15 | TRBV5-1 | TRBD1 | CASRLSNRGLEGYTF | TGCGCCAGCAGATTGAGCAACAGGGGGCTGGAGGGCTACACCTTC
many | TRBJ2-7 | 14 | TRBV5-1 | TRBD1 | CASKSRTGNYEQYF | TGCGCCAGCAAATCTCGGACAGGGAACTACGAGCAGTACTTC
few | TRBJ1-1 | 13 | TRBV10-3 | - | CAISLGKNTEAFF | TGTGCCATCAGTCTCGGCAAGAACACTGAAGCTTTCTTT
- | TRBJ2-1 | 11 | TRBV7-9 | - | CASSGKNEQFF | TGTGCCAGCAGCGGGAAAAATGAGCAGTTCTTC
many | TRBJ1-5 | 14 | TRBV6-6 | - | CASSYATGTQPQHF | TGTGCCAGCAGTTACGCCACAGGGACGCAGCCCCAGCATTTT
few | TRBJ1-1 | 14 | TRBV7-9 | - | CASSLGTENTEAFF | TGTGCCAGCAGCTTAGGGACAGAGAACACTGAAGCTTTCTTT
- | TRBJ1-2 | 14 | TRBV4-1 | TRBD1 | CASSTRDRDYGYTF | TGCGCCAGCAGCACCCGGGACAGGGACTATGGCTACACCTTC
- | TRBJ1-5 | 17 | TRBV18 | TRBD1 | CASSRTETGDSNQPQHF | TGTGCCAGCTCACGGACAGAGACAGGGGATAGCAATCAGCCCCAGCATTTT
many | TRBJ1-3 | 13 | TRBV10-2 | - | CASGDTAGNTIYF | TGCGCCAGCGGTGATACAGCCGGAAACACCATATATTTT
many | TRBJ2-1 | 16 | TRBV18 | TRBD2 | CASSRPVGGGTNEQFF | TGTGCCAGCTCACGTCCCGTCGGGGGGGGAACCAATGAGCAGTTCTTC
many | TRBJ2-1 | 15 | TRBV6-4 | TRBD2 | CASSFGLAGANEQFF | TGTGCCAGCAGCTTTGGACTAGCGGGTGCCAATGAGCAGTTCTTC
few | TRBJ2-3 | 13 | TRBV12-3/TRBV12-4 | - | CASSLGRRDTQYF | TGTGCCAGCAGTTTGGGGCGGAGGGATACGCAGTATTTT
many | TRBJ2-2 | 13 | TRBV2 | - | CASRRSVTGELFF | TGTGCCAGCAGGAGGAGCGTGACCGGGGAGCTGTTTTTT
many | TRBJ1-5 | 19 | TRBV20-1 | - | CSARREDRQALGRFRPQHF | TGCAGTGCTAGGCGAGAAGACCGACAGGCGCTCGGTCGATTTCGGCCCCAGCATTTT
many | TRBJ1-1 | 15 | TRBV5-6 | - | CASSSRGHMNTEAFF | TGTGCCAGCAGCTCGAGGGGACATATGAACACTGAAGCTTTCTTT
medium-sized | TRBJ1-5 | 14 | TRBV7-2 | - | CASSLGQSNQPQHF | TGTGCCAGCAGCTTAGGGCAGAGCAATCAGCCCCAGCATTTT
many | TRBJ1-1 | 14 | TRBV5-1 | - | CASSLMSGGTEAFF | TGCGCCAGCAGCCTAATGAGTGGGGGCACTGAAGCTTTCTTT
many | TRBJ2-5 | 13 | TRBV5-1 | - | CASSQGARETQYF | TGCGCCAGCAGCCAGGGAGCCAGAGAGACCCAGTACTTC
many | TRBJ2-2 | 14 | TRBV10-3 | - | CATRRPASTGELFF | TGTGCCACACGGCGACCAGCGAGCACCGGGGAGCTGTTTTTT
many | TRBJ2-2 | 15 | TRBV2 | - | CASSGTGRNTGELFF | TGTGCCAGCAGTGGAACAGGGCGGAACACCGGGGAGCTGTTTTTT
many | TRBJ1-1 | 16 | TRBV6-6 | TRBD1 | CASSLRPGQENTEAFF | TGTGCCAGCAGTTTACGTCCGGGACAGGAGAACACTGAAGCTTTCTTT
- | TRBJ2-6 | 15 | TRBV4-2 | - | CASSPEPTGANVLTF | TGTGCCAGCAGCCCAGAACCGACCGGGGCCAACGTCCTGACTTTC
many | TRBJ2-1 | 18 | TRBV6-1 | TRBD2 | CASRTSDPSGGTYNEQFF | TGTGCCAGCAGGACTAGTGACCCCAGCGGGGGGACTTACAATGAGCAGTTCTTC
many | TRBJ2-1 | 17 | TRBV20-1 | TRBD1 | CSARDTNRDRGYNEQFF | TGCAGTGCTAGAGACACGAACCGGGACAGGGGTTACAATGAGCAGTTCTTC
many | TRBJ2-7 | 15 | TRBV7-6 | TRBD1 | CASSLGGTGTYEQYF | TGTGCCAGCAGCTTAGGGGGGACAGGAACCTACGAGCAGTACTTC
many | TRBJ2-6 | 14 | TRBV10-3 | - | CAIRDSSGANVLTF | TGTGCCATCAGGGACAGCTCTGGGGCCAACGTCCTGACTTTC
many | TRBJ2-7 | 15 | TRBV7-9 | TRBD2 | CASSSYSGGDYEQYF | TGTGCCAGCAGCTCCTATAGCGGGGGGGACTACGAGCAGTACTTC
many | TRBJ1-1 | 13 | TRBV20-1 | - | CSATDSISPEAFF | TGCAGTGCTACCGACAGTATCTCCCCTGAAGCTTTCTTT
many | TRBJ1-2 | 11 | TRBV29-1 | - | CSVWGGSGYTF | TGCAGCGTTTGGGGGGGATCTGGCTACACCTTC
many | TRBJ1-1 | 14 | TRBV5-1 | - | CASSTVPGLTEAFF | TGCGCCAGCAGCACCGTCCCGGGACTCACTGAAGCTTTCTTT
many | TRBJ1-2 | 15 | TRBV5-1 | - | CASTKGGGRGEGYTF | TGCGCCAGCACGAAGGGCGGGGGCAGGGGTGAAGGCTACACCTTC
- | TRBJ2-7 | 14 | TRBV18 | - | CASSPPWAGAEQYF | TGTGCCAGCTCACCACCGTGGGCTGGGGCCGAGCAGTACTTC
many | TRBJ1-1 | 14 | TRBV18 | TRBD1 | CASSPGQGLTEAFF | TGTGCCAGCTCACCGGGACAGGGGCTCACTGAAGCTTTCTTT
- | TRBJ2-3 | 21 | TRBV23-1 | - | CASRLPHLRRGRGSLTDTQYF | TGCGCCAGCAGACTCCCCCACCTTAGGCGGGGGCGAGGCAGCCTCACAGATACGCAGTATTTT
- | TRBJ1-3 | 14 | TRBV7-9 | - | CASSLQSSGNTIYF | TGTGCCAGCAGCTTACAAAGCTCTGGAAACACCATATATTTT
many | TRBJ1-1 | 14 | TRBV18 | - | CASSPGGGRAEAFF | TGTGCCAGCTCACCAGGGGGAGGGAGAGCTGAAGCTTTCTTT
- | TRBJ2-1 | 14 | TRBV5-1 | TRBD1 | CASSSGTGGTEQFF | TGCGCCAGCAGCTCCGGGACAGGGGGGACCGAGCAGTTCTTC
many | TRBJ1-1 | 14 | TRBV4-2 | TRBD1 | CASSERQGSTEAFF | TGTGCCAGCAGCGAACGACAGGGGAGCACTGAAGCTTTCTTT
many | TRBJ1-5 | 13 | TRBV27 | - | CASSERDHQPQHF | TGTGCCAGCAGTGAGAGGGATCATCAGCCCCAGCATTTT
medium-sized | TRBJ2-3 | 14 | TRBV5-1 | - | CASSLSGSTDTQYF | TGCGCCAGCAGCTTATCGGGAAGCACAGATACGCAGTATTTT
many | TRBJ1-6 | 16 | TRBV7-9 | - | CASSASGGGEASPLHF | TGTGCCAGCAGCGCAAGCGGGGGGGGGGAGGCTTCACCCCTCCACTTT
many | TRBJ1-2 | 13 | TRBV18 | - | CASSPSDSRGYTF | TGTGCCAGCTCACCGAGCGACAGCAGGGGATACACCTTC
many | TRBJ2-3 | 15 | TRBV5-6 | - | CASTNSLEVSDTQYF | TGTGCCAGCACCAACTCTTTGGAAGTTAGCGATACGCAGTATTTT
many | TRBJ2-1 | 17 | TRBV7-9 | TRBD1 | CASSRREGTGGYNEQFF | TGTGCCAGCAGCCGGCGAGAGGGGACAGGGGGCTACAATGAGCAGTTCTTC
many | TRBJ1-4 | 14 | TRBV7-9 | TRBD1 | CASSPDRGKEKLFF | TGTGCCAGCAGCCCGGACAGGGGAAAGGAAAAACTGTTTTTT